One sample yielded the 17 T cell receptor beta chains listed below, sequenced in a study of blood T cell repertoires in COVID-19. Produced via immunoSEQ multiplex PCR; TCRdb's table is partial and in-frame only. The sample consists of roughly 180,000 clones, about four fifths of them appearing once. The specimen was peripheral blood. Source of these receptors: a woman aged 60-70 years with COVID-19, enrolled during active disease.

The chain carries TRBV6-2 or TRBV6-3 and TRBJ2-7, with 12 positions matching TRBD2. CDR1 is MNHEY and CDR2 is SVGEGT in the germline V gene. The CDR3 sequence is 14 residues long. With V trimmed by 6 bases and J by 9 bases, 9 bases remained unmatched. The CDR3, as DNA: TGTGCCAGCAGCCTGACTAGCGGGAGAACTGTGCAGTACTTC. This sequence encodes CASSLTSGRTVQYF.

This chain uses TRBV12-3 or TRBV12-4 with TRBJ2-3; D gene unclear. This CDR3 spans 12 amino acids. V lost 5 bases and J 3 bases, leaving 6 bases between the germline ends. CDR3 sequence reads: CASSTQTDTQYF. The DNA of the CDR3 is TGTGCCAGCAGTACCCAGACAGATACGCAGTATTTT.

The chain links TRBV4-2 to TRBJ2-3; D is possibly TRBD1 (6 bases). V lost 0 bases and J lost 1, with 11 bases in between. This CDR3 comprises 16 residues. Germline CDR1 reads LGHNA; CDR2 reads YNFKEQ. The DNA for the CDR3 is TGTGCCAGCAGCCAAGATCGGGCAGGGGGCACAGATACGCAGTATTTT. As protein: CASSQDRAGGTDTQYF.

J is TRBJ2-5 and V is TRBV7-6; D is perhaps TRBD2 (5 bases). Trimming removed 4 bases at V and 3 bases at J, with 21 bases between. CDR3 size: 17 residues. The germline gives CDR1 SGHVS, CDR2 FNYEAQ. CDR3 protein: CASSYPFGLRAKETQYF. CDR3 DNA: TGTGCCAGCAGCTACCCCTTCGGCCTGCGGGCTAAAGAGACCCAGTACTTC.

The chain links TRBV5-1 to TRBJ2-3, with D possibly matching TRBD2 (7 bases). The V end was cut by 0 bases, the J end by 2 bases, with 16 bases between. The germline gives CDR1 SGHRS, CDR2 YFSETQ. This CDR3 comprises 17 residues. DNA of the CDR3: TGCGCCAGCAGCTTGGACCCGGGGGGCACCCCCACAGATACGCAGTATTTT. Its translation: CASSLDPGGTPTDTQYF.

The chain has TRBV6-5 and TRBJ2-7, with 8 bases that match TRBD1. The CDR3 is 15 residues long. Germline trimming cut 4 bases from V and 2 bases from J; bases unmatched to any gene: 7. Per germline, CDR1 MNHEY and CDR2 SVGAGI. CDR3 nucleotide sequence: TGTGCCAGCAGTTCAGGTTGGACAGGGCCCTACGAGCAGTACTTC. This translates into CASSSGWTGPYEQYF.

This chain links TRBV6-5 with TRBJ2-7; D ambiguous. V gave up 6 bases and J gave up 3 bases, with 9 bases separating them. CDR1 and CDR2 from the germline V gene are MNHEY and SVGAGI. The CDR3 extends over 12 amino acids. CDR3 coding DNA: TGTGCCAGCAGCCAACAAGACTACGAGCAGTACGTC. Translation gives CASSQQDYEQYV.

The genes are TRBV19 and TRBJ2-2; D is perhaps TRBD1 (6 bases). Germline V gene data show CDR1 as LNHDA and CDR2 as SQIVND (reference sequence). V lost 5 bases and J lost 4, with 11 bases in between. The CDR3 has 14 amino acids. The CDR3 coding sequence is TGTGCCAGTAGTCCCCAGGGGATCACCGGGGAGCTGTTTTTT. This codes for CASSPQGITGELFF.

The chain is built from TRBV7-8 and TRBJ2-2, with 13 positions matching TRBD2. V lost 5 bases, J lost 0 bases, and 6 bases stayed unmatched. The CDR3 runs to 18 residues. CDR1 SGHVS and CDR2 FQNEAQ come from the germline V gene. The CDR3 DNA sequence: TGTGCCAGCAGCCGACTACTAGCGGGAGGGGCGAACACCGGGGAGCTGTTTTTT. It is translated as CASSRLLAGGANTGELFF.

The gene calls are TRBV3-1 (or the pseudogene TRBV3-2) and TRBJ2-5; a weak D match, TRBD2 (5 bases). The CDR3 sequence is 13 residues long. The germline gives CDR1 LGHDT, CDR2 YNNKEL (reference sequence). V was cut by 4 bases and J by 5 bases, with 11 bases left in between. The CDR3 region has the DNA TGTGCCAGCAGCCGCCCGGGGTTGGAGACCCAGTACTTC. The encoded protein is CASSRPGLETQYF.

This chain uses TRBV5-1 with TRBJ2-3, with 8 bases matching TRBD1. The V gene's germline CDR1 is SGHRS and CDR2 YFSETQ. The CDR3 runs to 14 residues. V was pared by 5 bases and J by 3 bases, with 5 bases of the junction left unmatched. The CDR3 DNA follows: TGCGCCAGCAGAATGGACAGGGAAACAGATACGCAGTATTTT. This sequence encodes CASRMDRETDTQYF.

In this sample, this clone turned up once. This chain joins TRBV6-5 and TRBJ1-4, with a possible D match to TRBD1 (5 bases). The CDR3 sequence is 15 residues long. V was trimmed by 2 bases and J by 4 bases, leaving 11 bases between them. Germline-derived CDR1 and CDR2 are MNHEY and SVGAGI. In DNA, the CDR3 is TGTGCCAGCAGTTACGGCGACAGCCTTAATGAAAAACTGTTTTTT. This codes for CASSYGDSLNEKLFF.

V usage is TRBV5-6 and J usage is TRBJ2-5, with D possibly being TRBD1 (6 bases). The CDR3 contains 12 residues. Per the germline V gene, CDR1 is SGHDT and CDR2 is YYEEEE. Trimming removed 0 bases from V and 7 bases from J, with 7 bases in between. DNA for the CDR3: TGTGCCAGCAGCTTGGAGACAGGGACCCAGTACTTC. It translates to CASSLETGTQYF.

Points on this clone: One junction end disagrees with the germline gene, perhaps due to a read error. The V call is TRBV5-5, the J call TRBJ1-6; tentatively, D is TRBD1 (6 bases). This CDR3 has 15 amino acids. Germline-derived CDR1 and CDR2 are SGHKS and YYEKEE (reference sequence). As DNA, the CDR3 is TGTGCCAGCAGTCTCACGAGGGGGAGAGATTCGCCCCTCCACTTT. Its translation is CASSLTRGRDSPLHF. Filled out from reference TRBV5-5 and TRBJ1-6, the complete variable domain reads DAGVTQSPTHLIKTRGQQVTLRCSPISGHKSVSWYQQVLGQGPQFIFQYYEKEERGRGNFPDRFSARQFPNYSSELNVNALLLGDSALYLCASSLTRGRDSPLHFGNGTRLTVT.

This sequence joins TRBV3-1 (or the pseudogene TRBV3-2) and TRBJ1-1, with D possibly TRBD1 on 5 matching bases. The CDR3 sequence is 13 residues long. Germline V CDR1 and CDR2: LGHDT, YNNKEL (reference sequence). V was trimmed by 4 bases and J by 8 bases, leaving 14 bases between them. DNA for the CDR3: TGTGCCAGCAGCCGCGGGGCGGGGTGGGAAGCTTTCTTT. Its protein product is CASSRGAGWEAFF.

The CDR3 coding sequence is TGTGCCAGCAGCATACTACCGGGACAGGGCGGGGAGCTGTTTTTT. Amino acid sequence: CASSILPGQGGELFF. The V call is TRBV9, the J call TRBJ2-2; TRBD1 aligns across 9 bases. Germline CDR1 and CDR2: SGDLS and YYNGEE. The ends lost 4 bases at V and 7 bases at J; junction bases unmatched: 8. The length of the CDR3 is 15 residues.

The chain combines TRBV15 with TRBJ2-5; 9 positions agree with TRBD1. The CDR3 runs 15 residues. In germline, CDR1 is LNHNV, CDR2 YYDKDF (reference sequence). J gave up 1 base and V 1 base, and 1 base lay outside the gene matches. Here the CDR3 reads CATSRAQGAQETQYF. CDR3 nucleotide sequence: TGTGCCACCAGCAGAGCACAGGGGGCCCAAGAGACCCAGTACTTC.